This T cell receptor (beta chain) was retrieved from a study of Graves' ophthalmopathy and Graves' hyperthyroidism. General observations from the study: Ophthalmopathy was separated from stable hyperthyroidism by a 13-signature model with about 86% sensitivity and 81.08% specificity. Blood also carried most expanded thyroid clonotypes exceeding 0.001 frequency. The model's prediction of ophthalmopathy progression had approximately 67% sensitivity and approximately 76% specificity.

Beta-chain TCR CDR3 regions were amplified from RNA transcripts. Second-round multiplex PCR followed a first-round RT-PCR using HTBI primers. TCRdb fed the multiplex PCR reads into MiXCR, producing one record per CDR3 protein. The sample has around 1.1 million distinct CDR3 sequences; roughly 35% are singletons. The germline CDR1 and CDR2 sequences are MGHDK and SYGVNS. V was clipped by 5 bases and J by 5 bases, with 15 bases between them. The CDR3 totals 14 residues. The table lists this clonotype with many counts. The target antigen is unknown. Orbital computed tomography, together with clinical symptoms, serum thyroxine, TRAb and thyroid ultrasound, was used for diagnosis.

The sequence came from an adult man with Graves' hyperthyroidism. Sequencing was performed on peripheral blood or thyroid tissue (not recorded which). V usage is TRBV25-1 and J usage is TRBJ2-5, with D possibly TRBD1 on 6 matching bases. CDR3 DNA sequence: TGTGCCAGCAGTCCCTTGGGGGCACGGGAGACCCAGTACTTC. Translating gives CASSPLGARETQYF.